These 14 T cell receptor beta chains came from one sample sequenced in a study of blood T cell repertoires in COVID-19. The repertoire was sequenced with immunoSEQ multiplex PCR; TCRdb's copy has only in-frame clones and lacks some. There are under 300,000 clones in the sample; approximately 90% occur only once, and approximately 2% lies in the top ten. Sequencing was performed on peripheral blood. These receptors all stem from a woman in her thirties or forties who had recovered from COVID-19.

The V gene is TRBV24-1, the J gene TRBJ2-1; no clear D gene. V shed 5 bases and J shed 0 bases, with 7 bases lying between them. The germline V gene has CDR1 KGHDR and CDR2 SFDVKD. This CDR3 has 14 residues. This chain's CDR3 is CATSVKSSYNEQFF. CDR3 sequence (DNA): TGTGCCACCAGTGTGAAGAGCTCCTACAATGAGCAGTTCTTC.

The CDR3 loop reads CASSPGIAGNQPQHF. The CDR3 region has the DNA TGTGCCAGCAGCCCCGGAATAGCAGGCAATCAGCCCCAGCATTTT. This chain connects TRBV5-4 to TRBJ1-5; no definite D call. Germline V CDR1 and CDR2: SGHNT, YYREEE (reference sequence). The CDR3 has 15 amino acids. Trimming removed 4 bases at V and 2 bases at J, with 13 bases between.

The chain recombines TRBV28 with TRBJ1-6; possibly TRBD1 for D (5 bases). CDR3 length: 12 amino acids. In germline, CDR1 is MDHEN, CDR2 SYDVKM. Trimming pared 5 bases from V and 13 bases from J, leaving 12 bases between. The CDR3 loop is CASSPLGTPLHF. The CDR3 bases are TGTGCCAGCAGTCCCTTAGGGACTCCCCTCCACTTT.

This chain uses TRBV18 with TRBJ2-2, with D perhaps TRBD1 (6 bases). Trimming removed 1 base at V and 6 bases at J, with 9 bases between. CDR1 and CDR2 from the germline V gene are KGHSH and LQKENI. There are 14 residues in the CDR3. The CDR3 sequence: CASSPLRQAGELFF. The DNA of the CDR3 is TGTGCCAGCTCACCACTTAGACAGGCCGGGGAGCTGTTTTTT.

The chain carries TRBV6-2 or TRBV6-3 and TRBJ2-1, with D possibly TRBD2 on 5 matching bases. Germline assignment: CDR1 MNHEY and CDR2 SVGEGT. The CDR3 has 15 amino acids. The V gene lost 4 bases and the J gene lost 0 bases, with 10 bases spanning the gap. The CDR3 sequence is CASSSVGSSYNEQFF. Here the CDR3 DNA reads TGTGCCAGCAGTTCCGTGGGGAGCTCCTACAATGAGCAGTTCTTC.

V usage is TRBV29-1 and J usage is TRBJ2-7; unclear D gene. CDR1 and CDR2 from the germline V gene are SQVTM and ANQGSEA. V lost 1 base and J lost 1, with 11 bases in between. This CDR3 has 14 amino acids. The CDR3 nucleotides read TGCAGCGTTGAAGGAACTACCCAGTCCTACGAGCAGTACTTC. Amino acids: CSVEGTTQSYEQYF.

The genes are TRBV19 and TRBJ2-3; TRBD1 matches at 8 bases. Germline CDR1 and CDR2: LNHDA and SQIVND (reference sequence). The V and J ends lost 3 bases and 0 bases, in that order; junction bases with no gene match: 2. This CDR3 contains 15 residues. CDR3 nucleotides: TGTGCCAGTAGTATTCGGACAGGGAGCACAGATACGCAGTATTTT. Translating it yields CASSIRTGSTDTQYF.

The rearrangement uses TRBV15 and TRBJ2-7; 11 positions agree with TRBD2. Germline V gene data show CDR1 as LNHNV and CDR2 as YYDKDF (reference sequence). The CDR3 has 17 amino acids. J gave up 1 base and V 0 bases, and 5 bases lay outside the gene matches. CDR3 loop: CATSRDRLAGGSYEQYF. CDR3 DNA sequence: TGTGCCACCAGCAGAGATCGCCTAGCGGGGGGTTCCTACGAGCAGTACTTC.

The genes are TRBV5-4 and TRBJ1-2; maybe TRBD1 (5 bases). This CDR3 has 14 amino acids. Deletions cut 1 base from V and 1 base from J, with 8 bases between. From germline, CDR1 is SGHNT and CDR2 YYREEE (reference sequence). CDR3 protein: CASSLSGDNYGYTF. The CDR3 nucleotides are TGTGCCAGCAGCTTGTCGGGGGATAACTATGGCTACACCTTC. The full variable domain, in which reference TRBV5-4 and TRBJ1-2 provide the parts outside the CDR3, is ETGVTQSPTHLIKTRGQQVTLRCSSQSGHNTVSWYQQALGQGPQFIFQYYREEENGRGNFPPRFSGLQFPNYSSELNVNALELDDSALYLCASSLSGDNYGYTFGSGTRLTVV.

The V gene is TRBV10-3, the J gene TRBJ2-2; 14 bases agree with TRBD2. V trimming: 6 bases; J trimming: 2 bases; junction bases outside the gene matches: 11. The CDR3 length is 19 residues. Germline CDR1 ENHRY, CDR2 SYGVKD. CDR3 loop: CAISGGTSGRAINTGELFF. The CDR3 DNA is TGTGCCATCAGCGGCGGGACTAGCGGGAGAGCCATAAACACCGGGGAGCTGTTTTTT.

J is TRBJ1-1 and V is TRBV6-5; perhaps TRBD1 as D (6 bases). V was pared by 0 bases and J by 4 bases, with 12 bases between. Germline V lookup: CDR1 MNHEY, CDR2 SVGAGI. The CDR3 sequence is 15 residues long. For the CDR3, the DNA is TGTGCCAGCAGTTACTCGGGTAGGGGGGGCACTGAAGCTTTCTTT. Its translation: CASSYSGRGGTEAFF.

The chain has TRBV7-3 and TRBJ2-7, with TRBD2 as a possible D gene (7 bases). The germline V gene encodes CDR1 SGHTA and CDR2 FQGTGA. This CDR3 has 15 residues. The germline V and J ends were trimmed by 3 bases and 3 bases, with 15 bases remaining between them. The CDR3 sequence is CASSFSGGPLYEQYF. The CDR3 nucleotides read TGTGCCAGCAGCTTCTCGGGGGGCCCCCTCTACGAGCAGTACTTC. The whole variable domain, filled in from reference TRBV7-3 and TRBJ2-7, reads GAGVSQTPSNKVTEKGKYVELRCDPISGHTALYWYRQSLGQGPEFLIYFQGTGAADDSGLPNDRFFAVRPEGSVSTLKIQRTERGDSAVYLCASSFSGGPLYEQYFGPGTRLTVT.

This chain uses TRBV5-4 with TRBJ2-3; 7 bases are shared with TRBD2. V lost 0 bases, J lost 5 bases, and 12 bases stayed unmatched. CDR1 is SGHNT, CDR2 YYREEE, per germline (reference sequence). The CDR3 spans 17 residues. The CDR3, as DNA: TGTGCCAGCAGCTTGGGTGGCGGGAGTCGTACGATAGATACGCAGTATTTT. It yields the protein CASSLGGGSRTIDTQYF.

The chain is built from TRBV29-1 and TRBJ1-4; perhaps TRBD1 as D (6 bases). CDR1 is SQVTM and CDR2 is ANQGSEA in the germline V gene. This CDR3 comprises 19 residues. Trimming removed 6 bases at V and 4 bases at J, with 30 bases between. The CDR3 nucleotides read TGCAGCGTCGTTGGGAACCGGAGGACAGCTCAGCCTGTTAATGAAAAACTGTTTTTT. This encodes CSVVGNRRTAQPVNEKLFF.